This is a list of T cell receptor beta chains from one sample in a study of identical twins. From the 5' RACE reads, TCRdb called clonotypes with MiXCR, one entry per CDR3 protein. The sample lists roughly 750,000 distinct CDR3 sequences; around 21% were seen once. The same data also went into a second study, on T cells expressing NK-cell markers.

The sequencing sample was made of PBMCs. Receptor source: a woman aged 18-29 years in good health. The CDR3 runs from the conserved cysteine through the conserved F or W. Fields, in order: D gene, J gene, clone size, V gene, CDR3 protein, CDR3 DNA. D genes are given only for firm matches. Expanded clones get a size class; other rows say once, few or many, or leave the size out.

D: NA; J: TRBJ2-5; size: NA; V: TRBV12-3/TRBV12-4; CDR3: CASTSGLETQYF; DNA: TGTGCCAGCACCTCAGGGTTGGAGACCCAGTACTTC
D: TRBD1; J: TRBJ2-4; size: NA; V: TRBV10-3; CDR3: CAIGGQGEEGIQYF; DNA: TGTGCCATCGGGGGACAGGGGGAGGAGGGCATTCAGTACTTC
D: TRBD2; J: TRBJ2-7; size: NA; V: TRBV12-3/TRBV12-4; CDR3: CASSSTGLAEYEQYF; DNA: TGTGCCAGCAGTTCGACGGGACTAGCGGAATACGAGCAGTACTTC
D: NA; J: TRBJ2-1; size: few; V: TRBV5-6; CDR3: CASSLTGKDEQFF; DNA: TGTGCCAGCAGCTTGACAGGGAAGGATGAGCAGTTCTTC
D: NA; J: TRBJ2-2; size: NA; V: TRBV28; CDR3: CASSLGFKNTGELFF; DNA: TGTGCCAGCAGTTTAGGGTTTAAGAACACCGGGGAGCTGTTTTTT
D: NA; J: TRBJ2-2; size: NA; V: TRBV2; CDR3: CASSEDQLNTGELFF; DNA: TGTGCCAGCAGTGAAGACCAGCTTAACACCGGGGAGCTGTTTTTT
D: NA; J: TRBJ2-5; size: few; V: TRBV5-1; CDR3: CASSFSRRETQYF; DNA: TGCGCCAGCAGCTTCAGTAGGCGAGAGACCCAGTACTTC
D: TRBD1; J: TRBJ1-2; size: NA; V: TRBV10-3; CDR3: CATRSGQGNYGYTF; DNA: TGTGCCACACGTTCGGGACAGGGGAACTATGGCTACACCTTC
D: NA; J: TRBJ1-1; size: NA; V: TRBV27; CDR3: CASSLSGPNTEAFF; DNA: TGTGCCAGCAGTTTATCCGGGCCCAACACTGAAGCTTTCTTT
D: TRBD2; J: TRBJ2-1; size: NA; V: TRBV20-1; CDR3: CSARGGGLVGSPSSYNEQFF; DNA: TGCAGTGCTAGAGGGGGAGGACTAGTTGGCTCCCCCAGCTCCTACAATGAGCAGTTCTTC
D: NA; J: TRBJ1-2; size: many; V: TRBV3-1; CDR3: CASSQVTGVWGYTF; DNA: TGTGCCAGCAGCCAAGTTACGGGGGTGTGGGGCTACACCTTC
D: NA; J: TRBJ1-6; size: NA; V: TRBV5-6; CDR3: CASSLWESPLHF; DNA: TGTGCCAGCAGCTTATGGGAATCACCCCTCCACTTT
D: NA; J: TRBJ2-1; size: few; V: TRBV7-9; CDR3: CASSFGAHFEFF; DNA: TGTGCCAGCAGCTTCGGGGCGCACTTCGAGTTCTTC
D: TRBD1; J: TRBJ1-5; size: NA; V: TRBV30; CDR3: CAWSGTGGRQPQHF; DNA: TGTGCCTGGAGCGGGACAGGGGGCCGCCAGCCCCAGCATTTT
D: TRBD2; J: TRBJ2-7; size: few; V: TRBV20-1; CDR3: CSARASGHYEQYF; DNA: TGCAGTGCTAGGGCTAGCGGCCACTACGAGCAGTACTTC
D: NA; J: TRBJ2-2; size: NA; V: TRBV9; CDR3: CASSVGPGAAGELFF; DNA: TGTGCCAGCAGCGTTGGTCCGGGGGCGGCCGGGGAGCTGTTTTTT
D: TRBD2; J: TRBJ2-3; size: NA; V: TRBV6-1; CDR3: CASGGWREVTTDTQYF; DNA: TGTGCCAGCGGGGGTTGGCGGGAGGTAACCACAGATACGCAGTATTTT